These 17 T cell receptor beta chains came from one sample sequenced in a study of Ad26.COV2.S vaccination and SARS-CoV-2 variants. Treatment defined: 15 to 20 received Ad26.COV2.S at low or high dose, single or two shots; roughly five received placebo; per-sample allocation not given. Samples were taken on day 63 after the first vaccine or placebo injection. The protocol was immunoSEQ multiplex PCR, while the TCRdb copy is restricted to in-frame clones and leaves out a portion. The sample consists of 300,000 to 400,000 clones, 75% to 90% of them appearing once. This specimen consisted of peripheral blood, obtained in a trial of Ad26.COV2.S vaccine versus placebo. All receptors derive from a person aged 18-65 years who received the Ad26.COV2.S COVID-19 vaccine or a placebo.

The chain is built from TRBV5-1 and TRBJ2-5, with 8 bases that match TRBD1. The CDR3 is 15 residues long. Losses at the gene ends were 0 bases for V and 1 base for J; bases not matched to a gene: 2. The germline V gene encodes CDR1 SGHRS and CDR2 YFSETQ. The CDR3 DNA sequence: TGCGCCAGCAGCTTGGGGCAGGGGGCCCAAGAGACCCAGTACTTC. This translates into CASSLGQGAQETQYF.

The table lists this clone with a few counts. This same CDR3 is encoded by further DNA sequences in the sample. This chain uses TRBV4-1 with TRBJ2-1, with 10 positions matching TRBD2. Germline V gene sequence: CDR1 MGHRA, CDR2 YSYEKL. The CDR3 consists of 15 residues. The junction had 4 bases not matched to a gene; V was cut back by 8 bases and J by 0 bases. CDR3 in DNA: TGCGCCAGCTCGCGGACTAGCGGCTCCTACAATGAGCAGTTCTTC. It encodes CASSRTSGSYNEQFF.

DNA of the CDR3: TGTGCCAGCAGTGAGCTAAGTAATTCACCCCTCCACTTT. This gives the protein CASSELSNSPLHF. This chain uses TRBV25-1 with TRBJ1-6; unclear D gene. Germline CDR1 MGHDK, CDR2 SYGVNS. V lost 3 bases and J lost 6, with 6 bases in between. The length of the CDR3 is 13 residues. Supplemented by reference TRBV25-1 and TRBJ1-6, the full variable domain reads EADIYQTPRYLVIGTGKKITLECSQTMGHDKMYWYQQDPGMELHLIHYSYGVNSTEKGDLSSESTVSRIRTEHFPLTLESARPSHTSQYLCASSELSNSPLHFGNGTRLTVT.

The chain links TRBV11-2 to TRBJ2-1; the match to TRBD1 covers 9 bases. With V trimmed by 6 bases and J by 6 bases, 9 bases remained unmatched. Germline CDR1 SGHAT, CDR2 FQNNGV. The CDR3 consists of 15 residues. The CDR3 spells CASRSRQGGINEQFF. CDR3 DNA: TGTGCCAGCAGATCCAGACAGGGGGGAATCAATGAGCAGTTCTTC.

V usage is TRBV28 and J usage is TRBJ1-1; D is perhaps TRBD1 (5 bases). Germline lookup yields CDR1 MDHEN and CDR2 SYDVKM. V lost 4 bases to trimming and J lost 3 bases, with 12 bases between them. This CDR3 comprises 14 residues. The CDR3 sequence: CASSSRGRYTEAFF. The CDR3 region has the DNA TGTGCCAGCAGTTCTAGGGGCCGATACACTGAAGCTTTCTTT.

The chain joins TRBV7-9 to TRBJ2-2; D call uncertain. The germline CDR1 and CDR2 sequences are SEHNR and FQNEAQ (reference sequence). There are 15 residues in the CDR3. V was trimmed by 6 bases and J by 0 bases, leaving 11 bases between them. CDR3 nucleotides: TGTGCCAGCAGGCCAGCCACTTCGAACACCGGGGAGCTGTTTTTT. Protein sequence: CASRPATSNTGELFF.

The rearrangement uses TRBV19 and TRBJ1-1; possibly TRBD1 for D (5 bases). The V and J ends lost 8 bases and 4 bases respectively, with 14 bases between them. From germline, CDR1 is LNHDA and CDR2 SQIVND (reference sequence). This CDR3 has 13 residues. CDR3 sequence: CASQFGAATEAFF. CDR3 nucleotides: TGTGCCAGTCAGTTTGGGGCGGCCACTGAAGCTTTCTTT. The entire variable domain, with the rest obtained from reference TRBV19 and TRBJ1-1, is as follows: DGGITQSPKYLFRKEGQNVTLSCEQNLNHDAMYWYRQDPGQGLRLIYYSQIVNDFQKGDIAEGYSVSREKKESFPLTVTSAQKNPTAFYLCASQFGAATEAFFGQGTRLTVV.

Only a few counts were recorded for this clone. The chain couples TRBV4-2 to TRBJ2-1; 16 bases align to TRBD2. J lost 8 bases, V lost 7 bases, and 11 bases had no gene match. The length of the CDR3 is 17 residues. CDR1 LGHNA and CDR2 YNFKEQ come from the germline V gene. In DNA, the CDR3 is TGTGCCAGCAATCCTCGGGAGGGGACTAGCGGGAGGGATGAGCAGTTCTTC. Its protein is CASNPREGTSGRDEQFF.

The DNA for the CDR3 is TGTGCCAGCAGTTACGGGGCTAGCGGGGGTAGCACAGATACGCAGTATTTT. Amino acids: CASSYGASGGSTDTQYF. The V call is TRBV6-2 or TRBV6-3, the J call TRBJ2-3; 10 nucleotides agree with TRBD2. The CDR3 totals 17 residues. CDR1 MNHEY and CDR2 SVGEGT come from the germline V gene. V lost 2 bases to trimming and J lost 0 bases; unmatched junction nucleotides: 5.

The rearrangement links TRBV11-3 to TRBJ2-1, with D possibly being TRBD2 (6 bases). Germline V gene data show CDR1 as SGHNT and CDR2 as YENEEA. This CDR3 region has 14 residues. The V end was cut by 5 bases, the J end by 8 bases, with 16 bases between. CDR3 nucleotide sequence: TGTGCCAGCAGCCTGGGACTGGCCAGGGATGAGCAGTTCTTC. Its translation: CASSLGLARDEQFF.

This clone was detected only once. The chain employs TRBV10-3 and TRBJ2-7, with D possibly TRBD2 on 5 matching bases. The V end was cut by 8 bases, the J end by 0 bases, with 11 bases between. Germline V gene sequence: CDR1 ENHRY, CDR2 SYGVKD. The CDR3 runs 13 residues. The CDR3 nucleotides read TGTGCCATCCAGGACTCAAACTCCTACGAGCAGTACTTC. Residues: CAIQDSNSYEQYF.

The chain is built from TRBV6-6 and TRBJ2-3, with unresolved D. Between the trimmed V and J ends, which lost 4 bases and 5 bases, there was a span of 7 bases. Germline assignment: CDR1 MNHNY and CDR2 SVGAGI (reference sequence). The CDR3 has 12 residues. The CDR3 DNA reads TGTGCCAGCAGTTCTAATTTAGATACGCAGTATTTT. Translated: CASSSNLDTQYF.

The gene calls are TRBV2 and TRBJ2-1; D not certain. The CDR3 has 10 residues. CDR1 SNHLY and CDR2 FYNNEI come from the germline V gene. Trimming removed 3 bases from V and 8 bases from J, with 2 bases in between. CDR3 loop: CASSEDEQFF. The CDR3 DNA follows: TGTGCCAGCAGTGAGGATGAGCAGTTCTTC.

The chain combines TRBV7-8 with TRBJ1-5; perhaps TRBD1 as D (5 bases). V lost 4 bases, J lost 2 bases, and 12 bases lay in between. This CDR3 is built from 15 residues. The V gene's germline CDR1 is SGHVS and CDR2 FQNEAQ. CDR3 sequence (DNA): TGTGCCAGCAGCTGGGGGAGTGGGGGCAATCAGCCCCAGCATTTT. This gives the protein CASSWGSGGNQPQHF.

J is TRBJ1-4 and V is TRBV6-6; D is uncertain. This CDR3 is built from 15 residues. V gave up 4 bases and J gave up 8 bases, with 17 bases separating them. CDR1 is MNHNY, CDR2 SVGAGI, per germline (reference sequence). CDR3 sequence reads: CASSFNPRVREKLFF. In DNA form, the CDR3 reads TGTGCCAGCAGTTTTAACCCGAGGGTACGAGAAAAACTGTTTTTT.

The chain combines TRBV10-3 with TRBJ1-2, with 7 bases fitting TRBD1. The CDR3 contains 13 residues. V trimming: 2 bases; J trimming: 3 bases; junction bases outside the gene matches: 0. Looked up from germline, CDR1 is ENHRY and CDR2 is SYGVKD. The CDR3 loop is CAISERGHYGYTF. As DNA, the CDR3 is TGTGCCATCAGTGAGAGGGGGCACTATGGCTACACCTTC.

The chain carries TRBV5-6 and TRBJ1-2; possibly TRBD1 for D (6 bases). Per germline, CDR1 SGHDT and CDR2 YYEEEE. CDR3 length: 14 residues. Trimming removed 3 bases from V and 8 bases from J, with 17 bases in between. CDR3 nucleotide sequence: TGTGCCAGCAGCTCTTATAACAGGGTCGAAGGCTACACCTTC. The encoded protein is CASSSYNRVEGYTF.